The 6 T cell receptor beta chains below were found in one sample sequenced in a study of T cells in women clearing cervical HPV infection. This table comes from immunoSEQ multiplex PCR, and its TCRdb copy is limited to in-frame clones, with some not included. With around 22,000 clones in the sample, the ten largest clones hold under 6.5%. What was sequenced was blood buffy coat. Every receptor here comes from a woman aged 18-70 years with a cervical HPV16 infection that either progressed to CIN3+ or cleared (not recorded which).

As concerns this clone: The CDR3 end falls 3 residues outside the read, so it is completed with the germline J gene. The chain recombines TRBV19 with TRBJ2-4, with 7 nucleotides matching TRBD1. Germline lookup yields CDR1 LNHDA and CDR2 SQIVND (reference sequence). This CDR3 spans 13 amino acids. The CDR3 loop is CASSIDRDAGQYF. The covered CDR3 bases are TGTGCCAGTAGTATCGACAGGGACGCTGGT.

About this clone: Sequencing ends 3 residues short of the CDR3 end; the germline J gene provides the rest. The V call is TRBV11-2, the J call TRBJ1-1; D uncertain. The germline V gene encodes CDR1 SGHAT and CDR2 FQNNGV. Trimming left V 5 bases short and J 0 bases short, with 13 bases between. The CDR3 covers 15 residues. The sequenced part of the CDR3 DNA is TGTGCCAGCAGCCCCTGGTCCCTACTGAACACTGAA. Translating gives CASSPWSLLNTE. The whole CDR3 sequence reads CASSPWSLLNTEAFF. Supplemented by reference TRBV11-2 and TRBJ1-1, the full variable domain reads EAGVAQSPRYKIIEKRQSVAFWCNPISGHATLYWYQQILGQGPKLLIQFQNNGVVDDSQLPKDRFSAERLKGVDSTLKIQPAKLEDSAVYLCASSPWSLLNTEAFFGQGTRLTVV.

Points on this clone: The read halts 3 residues ahead of the CDR3 end, with the missing end drawn from the germline J gene. The rearrangement links TRBV29-1 to TRBJ2-7; TRBD1 aligns across 7 bases. The CDR3 runs to 11 residues. J was trimmed by 2 bases and V by 7 bases; bases with no gene match: 2. CDR1 is SQVTM, CDR2 ANQGSEA, per germline. CDR3 DNA (partial): TGCAGCGCCGGGACAGCCTACGAG. Translation: CSAGTAYE. The entire CDR3 protein is CSAGTAYEQYF.

CDR3 DNA, as far as it was read: TGTGCCAGCAGTTTAAGACAGGGAATGGGCAATGAG. Translation: CASSLRQGMGNE. The CDR3 reads in full as CASSLRQGMGNEQFF. The V and J genes are TRBV7-8 and TRBJ2-1; the match to TRBD1 covers 7 bases. The observed sequence ends 3 residues before the CDR3 terminus, with the missing tail filled in from the germline J gene. Germline-derived CDR1 and CDR2 are SGHVS and FQNEAQ. The CDR3 runs to 15 residues. Trimming cost V 6 bases and J 6 bases; bases outside gene matches: 11.

Notes on this clone: The missing CDR3 end, 3 residues past where the read stops, is filled in from the germline J gene. The chain recombines TRBV20-1 with TRBJ2-5, with 8 bases identical to TRBD1. Germline V gives CDR1 DFQATT, CDR2 SNEGSKA (reference sequence). This CDR3 has 12 amino acids. The J segment lost 4 bases and the V segment lost 5 bases, leaving 3 bases of the junction unmatched. CDR3 sequence: CSAGQGRETQYF. CDR3 bases read: TGCAGTGCTGGACAGGGAAGAGAGACC.

In regard to this clone: The CDR3 end lies 3 residues beyond the end of the read and is filled in from the germline J gene. The genes are TRBV30 and TRBJ2-3, with 9 bases aligning to TRBD2. The CDR3 sequence is 15 residues long. V gave up 2 bases and J gave up 1 base; unmatched junction bases: 4. CDR1 and CDR2 (germline): GTSNPN, SVGIG (reference sequence). The DNA read from the CDR3 is TGTGCCTGGAGTTGGCTAGCGGGACGCACAGATACG. It yields the protein CAWSWLAGRTDT. The whole CDR3 is CAWSWLAGRTDTQYF.